The 5 T cell receptor beta chains below were found in one sample sequenced in a study of OX40 agonist ivuxolimab in advanced cancers. To prepare the library, the immunoSEQ multiplex PCR assay was applied. In its TCRdb copy, this immuneACCESS table keeps in-frame sequences only and misses some clones. Where compared with another copy, unresolved V genes explain less than half of these, and the others have no known cause. Counted in this sample were around 60,000 clones; 85% of them appeared once. The ten biggest clones cover less than 3.5% of the sample. Sequencing used CD4+ or CD8+ T cells sorted from blood, obtained in a trial of the OX40 agonist ivuxolimab. The receptors were gathered from an adult with an advanced solid tumor such as melanoma, head and neck, liver or kidney cancer.

The chain joins TRBV19 to TRBJ1-3; 8 bases agree with TRBD1. The CDR3 contains 16 residues. The junction had 10 bases not matched to a gene; V was cut back by 7 bases and J by 2 bases. Germline loops: CDR1 LNHDA, CDR2 SQIVND (reference sequence). CDR3: CASTVGQGGPGNTIYF. CDR3 DNA sequence: TGTGCCAGTACCGTCGGACAGGGAGGACCTGGAAACACCATATATTTT.

The chain combines TRBV7-3 with TRBJ2-2; no reliable D call. Trimming shortened V by 6 bases and J by 0 bases, and 11 bases separated the two germline ends. Germline values: CDR1 SGHTA, CDR2 FQGTGA. The CDR3 consists of 15 residues. The CDR3 sequence is CASRPRAANTGELFF. Here the CDR3 DNA reads TGTGCCAGCAGGCCTAGGGCAGCGAACACCGGGGAGCTGTTTTTT.

The chain employs TRBV9 and TRBJ2-7; possibly TRBD1 for D (5 bases). Trimming cost V 4 bases and J 0 bases, with 17 bases left between them. The length of the CDR3 is 16 residues. Germline V gene data show CDR1 as SGDLS and CDR2 as YYNGEE. For the CDR3, the DNA is TGTGCCAGCAGCCCCCATGAGCAGGGTAGCTCCTACGAGCAGTACTTC. Translating gives CASSPHEQGSSYEQYF.

This CDR3 is CASSLGGQTREQYF. The CDR3 DNA reads TGCGCCAGCAGCTTAGGGGGACAGACTCGCGAGCAGTACTTC. The chain links TRBV5-1 to TRBJ2-7; TRBD1 matches at 7 bases. This CDR3 region has 14 residues. V dropped 2 bases and J dropped 6; count of bases not matched to a gene: 8. The germline V gene encodes CDR1 SGHRS and CDR2 YFSETQ.

This clone was recorded only once. This chain joins TRBV9 and TRBJ1-1; 10 bases are a match to TRBD1. The ends lost 4 bases at V and 4 bases at J; junction bases unmatched: 10. The CDR3 loop spans 16 amino acids. Germline V gene lookup returns CDR1 SGDLS and CDR2 YYNGEE. The CDR3 here is CASSPRQGAQGTEAFF. The CDR3 DNA sequence: TGTGCCAGCAGCCCCCGACAGGGGGCGCAGGGCACTGAAGCTTTCTTT. Full variable domain (outside the CDR3, taken from reference TRBV9 and TRBJ1-1): DSGVTQTPKHLITATGQRVTLRCSPRSGDLSVYWYQQSLDQGLQFLIQYYNGEERAKGNILERFSAQQFPDLHSELNLSSLELGDSALYFCASSPRQGAQGTEAFFGQGTRLTVV.